This T cell receptor beta chain originates from a study of blood T cell repertoires in COVID-19 (dated by TCRdb to 2019 to 2021). Study-wide context: The collaborator samples originated in the United States, Italy and Spain and spanned the acute and convalescent phases of COVID-19. The material from the prospective study consisted of cDNA or gDNA derived from T cells, B-cell-depleted T cells, or PBMCs. Subjects who had been exposed to COVID-19, were actively infected with it, or had recovered from it provided the deeply sampled blood TCRbeta repertoires that made up the dataset. A freely available public database, intended as a resource for researchers studying the immune response to SARS-CoV-2, is where the repertoires were released. Samples were obtained from the ongoing ImmuneRACE study (first 160 participants) and from 1,200 or so subjects provided by 6 global collaborators. Nearly every sample came with metadata listing a de-identified subject ID, COVID-19 status, age in years and sex. Where HLA class I and class II types were available, the types were taken from metadata supplied by the sample provider, not from assay-based typing. Findings and caveats that apply to the study as a whole: Clinical and demographic metadata were provided uncurated, with the amount varying by source and participant.

Concerning this clone itself: Its antigen specificity is not known. The input lacks base qualities; no much larger clone sits a single base away.

Collaborating institutions collected whole blood in K2EDTA tubes following their own protocols. For TCRbeta analysis, collaborators shipped samples in one of three forms: frozen whole blood, isolated PBMCs, or DNA extracted from either of those sample types. According to the germline V gene (reference sequence), CDR1 reads WNHNN and CDR2 reads SYGVQD. The CDR3 has 13 amino acids, counting the end cysteine and phenylalanine. The retained sequence is limited to the CDR3, 39 bases, with the frame set at the first base. V was cut back by 3 bases and J by 7 bases, leaving a gap of 10 bases between them. The immunoSEQ Assay, a bias-controlled multiplex PCR, was used to amplify TCRbeta CDR3 regions from genomic DNA. Processing in the source paper ran as follows. The number of nucleated cells in each sample was estimated by amplification of reference gene primers within the assay. To quantify the absolute abundance of each unique TCRbeta CDR3 rearrangement, sequence reads were collapsed and filtered. For each sample, productive Simpson clonality was calculated by taking the square root of Simpson's diversity index across productive rearrangements. TCRdb holds this immuneACCESS table with in-frame rearrangements only. Some clones are missing; in checked studies, unresolved V genes explain under half, and the rest has no known cause. The V and J calls and clone size come from that table; D and trimming were worked out from the DNA. The sample contains 200,000 to 300,000 clones, about 83% of them found a single time. The ten most abundant clones make up roughly 5.5% of the sample.

Recombination joined TRBV10-1 with TRBJ1-5, with no confidently assigned D gene. Input material: peripheral blood. The TCR was taken from a human donor in a cohort sampled during active COVID-19. Here is the DNA: TGCGCCAGCAGTGATGGCCCCGGGCAGCCCCAGCATTTT. This encodes CASSDGPGQPQHF.